These 18 T cell receptor beta chains were all obtained from the same sample, sequenced in a study of blood T cells in healthy people across ages. Then a second PCR, running roughly 6 to 12 cycles, was carried out with a sample-barcoded 5' primer and a J-beta primer mix. TCRdb analysed the 5' RACE reads with MiXCR anew, one entry per CDR3 protein. The data contain 1 million or so distinct CDR3 sequences, roughly a quarter of them singletons. A further study also used this sample, focusing on T cells of mothers and their children.

Sequencing input: blood. Every receptor here comes from a girl aged 2 to 9 in good health.

This rearrangement joins TRBV10-3 to TRBJ1-1, with D uncertain. Germline-derived CDR1 and CDR2 are ENHRY and SYGVKD. V was trimmed by 3 bases and J by 0 bases, leaving 8 bases between them. This CDR3 has 14 residues. The CDR3 loop reads CAISDVDLNTEAFF. The CDR3 DNA reads as TGTGCCATCAGTGATGTAGATCTGAACACTGAAGCTTTCTTT.

This clonotype has ten or more counts. The chain is built from TRBV9 and TRBJ2-3, with a tentative D call TRBD2 (5 bases). CDR1 and CDR2 from the germline V gene are SGDLS and YYNGEE. The CDR3 is 12 amino acids. V lost 5 bases and J lost 3, with 7 bases in between. The CDR3 spells CASSGGTDTQYF. The CDR3 DNA is TGTGCCAGCAGTGGAGGAACAGATACGCAGTATTTT.

This clonotype was seen a handful of times. V is TRBV4-3 and J is TRBJ2-3, with D uncertain. CDR3 length: 17 residues. V dropped 1 base and J dropped 2 bases, with 16 bases sitting between them. Germline CDR1 LGHNA, CDR2 YSLEER. The CDR3 protein is CASSQGGGLSPTDTQYF. The CDR3 region has the DNA TGCGCCAGCAGCCAAGGCGGTGGCCTCTCCCCCACAGATACGCAGTATTTT.

The chain has TRBV10-3 and TRBJ2-5; D is unresolved. CDR1 is ENHRY and CDR2 is SYGVKD in the germline V gene. The CDR3 is 12 residues long. V lost 8 bases and J 0 bases, leaving 7 bases between the germline ends. CDR3 sequence reads: CAIGDNQETQYF. CDR3 nucleotide sequence: TGTGCCATCGGAGACAACCAAGAGACCCAGTACTTC.

The rearrangement uses TRBV12-3 or TRBV12-4 and TRBJ1-2, with D tentatively TRBD1 (5 bases). The CDR3 spans 12 residues. V was pared by 7 bases and J by 8 bases, with 14 bases between. The CDR3 here is CASTPEGSGYTF. For the CDR3, the DNA is TGTGCCAGCACCCCCGAGGGGAGCGGCTACACCTTC.

The table lists this clonotype with a few counts. This chain uses TRBV6-1 with TRBJ2-5, with D hard to call. The CDR3 sequence is 13 residues long. Germline values: CDR1 MNHNS, CDR2 SASEGT. The germline V and J ends were trimmed by 4 bases and 5 bases, with 11 bases remaining between them. The CDR3: CASSVYGEETQYF. Written as DNA, the CDR3 is TGTGCCAGCAGTGTTTATGGTGAGGAGACCCAGTACTTC.

This clonotype was found many times. The gene calls are TRBV29-1 and TRBJ2-7; maybe TRBD2 (5 bases). V was pared by 4 bases and J by 5 bases, with 18 bases between. CDR1 is SQVTM, CDR2 ANQGSEA, per germline. This CDR3 region has 14 residues. The CDR3 here is CSVVPTTVGNEQYF. In DNA, the CDR3 is TGCAGCGTTGTCCCCACCACGGTCGGGAACGAGCAGTACTTC.

A few counts support this clonotype. The junction and the germline gene differ at one end; a read error may be behind it. The V gene is TRBV5-1, the J gene TRBJ1-1; D remains unclear. CDR1 is SGHRS and CDR2 is YFSETQ in the germline V gene. There are 17 residues in the CDR3. The CDR3 DNA is TGCGCCAGCAGCCCTCAGTTTCTCCTGTCTCAGAACACTGGAGCTTTCTTT. It is translated as CASSPQFLLSQNTGAFF.

There are a few counts of this clonotype. The chain links TRBV28 to TRBJ2-3; perhaps TRBD1 as D (6 bases). Germline CDR1 and CDR2: MDHEN and SYDVKM. This CDR3 spans 17 amino acids. The ends were cut back, 4 bases at V and 4 bases at J, with 21 bases in the middle. The CDR3 spells CASSSDLNRVLADTQYF. The CDR3 nucleotides are TGTGCCAGCAGTTCCGATCTGAACAGGGTATTAGCAGATACGCAGTATTTT.

The V and J genes are TRBV20-1 and TRBJ2-7, with D possibly matching TRBD1 (6 bases). There are 12 residues in the CDR3. The ends were cut back, 8 bases at V and 4 bases at J, with 15 bases in the middle. Germline CDR1 DFQATT, CDR2 SNEGSKA (reference sequence). This CDR3 is CSPQSQGYEQYF. The DNA of the CDR3 is TGCAGTCCGCAGTCACAGGGATACGAGCAGTACTTC.

J is TRBJ2-1 and V is TRBV12-3 or TRBV12-4; possible D gene TRBD1, 6 bases. The V gene lost 3 bases and the J gene lost 7 bases, with 22 bases spanning the gap. The CDR3 loop spans 17 amino acids. The CDR3 DNA reads as TGTGCCAGCAGTTTGGGTTTATGGGGGCCAGTGTGGAATGAGCAGTTCTTC. It codes for CASSLGLWGPVWNEQFF.

The chain combines TRBV7-9 with TRBJ2-1, with TRBD2 matching 13 bases. After removal of 8 bases from V and 6 bases from J, the junction contained 19 bases not matched to a gene. This CDR3 region has 19 residues. Germline V gene data show CDR1 as SEHNR and CDR2 as FQNEAQ (reference sequence). The CDR3 reads CASFGLAGVPFSTANEQFF. The DNA for the CDR3 is TGTGCCAGCTTCGGACTAGCGGGGGTTCCCTTTTCAACCGCCAATGAGCAGTTCTTC.

This rearrangement joins TRBV5-5 to TRBJ2-7, with TRBD2 as a possible D gene (5 bases). Germline V CDR1 and CDR2: SGHKS, YYEKEE (reference sequence). V lost 5 bases and J 5 bases, leaving 20 bases between the germline ends. The CDR3 consists of 15 residues. The CDR3 nucleotides read TGTGCCAGCAGGTCAAACCCTCTAGCATTCAACGAGCAGTACTTC. It is translated as CASRSNPLAFNEQYF.

The chain carries TRBV7-2 and TRBJ1-3; D not certain. There are 15 residues in the CDR3. V was trimmed by 1 base and J by 0 bases, leaving 7 bases between them. Germline assignment: CDR1 SGHTA and CDR2 FQGNSA. In DNA, the CDR3 is TGTGCCAGCAGCTTAGAAAGGCGCTCTGGAAACACCATATATTTT. Its translation: CASSLERRSGNTIYF.

This clonotype appeared a few times. DNA for the CDR3: TGTGCCAGCAGTTTTAAAGCCAACACAGATACGCAGTATTTT. Protein sequence: CASSFKANTDTQYF. V is TRBV28 and J is TRBJ2-3; the D is unclear. CDR1 and CDR2 (germline): MDHEN, SYDVKM. V was clipped by 3 bases and J by 2 bases, with 9 bases between them. The CDR3 length is 14 residues.

For the CDR3, the DNA is TGTGCCAGCTCCGGGGGACAGCCTGGGACCGGGGAGCTGTTTTTT. As protein: CASSGGQPGTGELFF. The V gene is TRBV18, the J gene TRBJ2-2, with D maybe TRBD1 (7 bases). V was pared by 6 bases and J by 5 bases, with 16 bases between. The CDR3 sequence is 15 residues long. CDR1 is KGHSH and CDR2 is LQKENI in the germline V gene.

V is TRBV27 and J is TRBJ2-1; possibly TRBD1 or TRBD2 for D (5 bases each). CDR3 length: 14 residues. The V end was cut by 10 bases, the J end by 5 bases, with 18 bases between. Germline CDR1 and CDR2: MNHEY and SMNVEV (reference sequence). CDR3 loop: CATTGQTANNEQFF. The CDR3, as DNA: TGTGCCACCACGGGGCAGACGGCCAACAATGAGCAGTTCTTC.

This chain connects TRBV7-2 to TRBJ2-3; possibly TRBD2 for D (6 bases). The V gene lost 4 bases and the J gene lost 8 bases, with 19 bases spanning the gap. Germline V gene lookup returns CDR1 SGHTA and CDR2 FQGNSA. There are 15 residues in the CDR3. CDR3: CASSSASGDKATQYF. DNA of the CDR3: TGTGCCAGCAGCTCCGCATCGGGAGATAAAGCTACGCAGTATTTT.